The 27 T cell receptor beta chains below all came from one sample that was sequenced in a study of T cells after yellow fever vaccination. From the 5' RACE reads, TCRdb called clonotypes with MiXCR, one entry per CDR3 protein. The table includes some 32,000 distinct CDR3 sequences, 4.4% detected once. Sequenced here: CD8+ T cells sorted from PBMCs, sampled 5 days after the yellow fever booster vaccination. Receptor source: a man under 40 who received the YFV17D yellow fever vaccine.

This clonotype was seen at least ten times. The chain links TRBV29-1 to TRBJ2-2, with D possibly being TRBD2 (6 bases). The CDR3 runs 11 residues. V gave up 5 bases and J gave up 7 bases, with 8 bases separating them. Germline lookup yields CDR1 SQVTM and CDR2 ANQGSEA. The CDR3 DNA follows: TGCAGCGTTCGGGAGAACGGGGAGCTGTTTTTT. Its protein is CSVRENGELFF.

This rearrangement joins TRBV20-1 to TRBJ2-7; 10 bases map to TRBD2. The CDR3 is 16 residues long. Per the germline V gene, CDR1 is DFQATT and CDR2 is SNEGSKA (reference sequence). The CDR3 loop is CCVVSASSGRSGEQYF. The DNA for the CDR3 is TGCTGTGTAGTTTCGGCGTCTAGCGGGAGATCCGGCGAGCAGTACTTC.

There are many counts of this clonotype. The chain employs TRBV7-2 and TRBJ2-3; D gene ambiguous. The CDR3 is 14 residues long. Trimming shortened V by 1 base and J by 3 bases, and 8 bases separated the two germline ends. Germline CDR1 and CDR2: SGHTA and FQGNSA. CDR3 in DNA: TGTGCCAGCAGCTTAGGGCTGGGGACAGATACGCAGTATTTT. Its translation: CASSLGLGTDTQYF. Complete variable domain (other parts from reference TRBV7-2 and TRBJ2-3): GAGVSQSPSNKVTEKGKDVELRCDPISGHTALYWYRQSLGQGLEFLIYFQGNSAPDKSGLPSDRFSAERTGGSVSTLTIQRTQQEDSAVYLCASSLGLGTDTQYFGPGTRLTVL.

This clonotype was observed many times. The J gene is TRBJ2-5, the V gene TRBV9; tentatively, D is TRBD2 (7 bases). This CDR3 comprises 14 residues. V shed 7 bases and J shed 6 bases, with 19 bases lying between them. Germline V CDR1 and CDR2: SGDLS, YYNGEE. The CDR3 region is CASSLGGAGKTQYF. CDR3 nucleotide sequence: TGTGCCAGCTCCCTTGGGGGGGCAGGGAAGACCCAGTACTTC.

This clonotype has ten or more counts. CDR3 amino acids: CASSSAPSGLAYNEQFF. The CDR3, as DNA: TGTGCCAGCAGTTCGGCCCCTAGCGGGCTGGCCTACAATGAGCAGTTCTTC. V is TRBV12-3 or TRBV12-4 and J is TRBJ2-1, with 8 bases aligning to TRBD2. V dropped 4 bases and J dropped 2; count of bases not matched to a gene: 10. The CDR3 is 17 amino acids.

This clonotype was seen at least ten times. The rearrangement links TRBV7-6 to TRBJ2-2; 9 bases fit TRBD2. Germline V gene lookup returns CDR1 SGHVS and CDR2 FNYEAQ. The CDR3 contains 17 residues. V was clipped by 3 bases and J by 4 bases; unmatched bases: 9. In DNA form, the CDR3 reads TGTGCCAGCAGCTTGGGGGGAGTAGCGGGAGTCACCGGGGAGCTGTTTTTT. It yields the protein CASSLGGVAGVTGELFF.

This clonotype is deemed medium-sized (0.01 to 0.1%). The CDR3 region is CASSGLGGTDTQYF. The CDR3, as DNA: TGTGCCAGCAGTGGACTGGGGGGCACAGATACGCAGTATTTT. The chain employs TRBV12-3 or TRBV12-4 and TRBJ2-3; D possibly matches TRBD1 or TRBD2 (5 bases each). The V end was cut by 5 bases, the J end by 1 base, with 10 bases between. This CDR3 region has 14 residues.

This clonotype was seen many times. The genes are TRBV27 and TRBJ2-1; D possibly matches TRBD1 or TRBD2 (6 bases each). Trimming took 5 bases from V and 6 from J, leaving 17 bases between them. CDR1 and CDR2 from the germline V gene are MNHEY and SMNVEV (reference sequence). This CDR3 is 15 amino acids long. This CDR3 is CASSQELGGINEQFF. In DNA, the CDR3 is TGTGCCAGCAGTCAAGAGTTGGGGGGCATCAATGAGCAGTTCTTC.

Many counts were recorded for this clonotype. The CDR3 loop reads CATTPEISSGELFF. CDR3 nucleotide sequence: TGTGCCACGACGCCAGAAATTAGTTCCGGGGAGCTGTTTTTT. The chain combines TRBV15 with TRBJ2-2; D call uncertain. The V gene lost 9 bases and the J gene lost 6 bases, with 17 bases spanning the gap. The CDR3 consists of 14 residues. Germline-derived CDR1 and CDR2 are LNHNV and YYDKDF (reference sequence).

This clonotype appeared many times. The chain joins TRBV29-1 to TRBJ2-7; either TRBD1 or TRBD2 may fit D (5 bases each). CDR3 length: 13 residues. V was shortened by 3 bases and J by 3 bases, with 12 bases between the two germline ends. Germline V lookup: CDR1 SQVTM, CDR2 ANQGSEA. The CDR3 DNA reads TGCAGCGTTGAGGCTTCGAGGGGCTACGAGCAGTACTTC. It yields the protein CSVEASRGYEQYF.

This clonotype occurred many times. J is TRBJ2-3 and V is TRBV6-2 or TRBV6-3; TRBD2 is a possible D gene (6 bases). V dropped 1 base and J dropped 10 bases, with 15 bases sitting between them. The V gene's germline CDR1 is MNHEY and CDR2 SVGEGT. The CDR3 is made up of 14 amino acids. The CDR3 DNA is TGTGCCAGCAGTTACTTAGCGGACCCGATGGCGCAGTATTTT. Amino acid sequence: CASSYLADPMAQYF.

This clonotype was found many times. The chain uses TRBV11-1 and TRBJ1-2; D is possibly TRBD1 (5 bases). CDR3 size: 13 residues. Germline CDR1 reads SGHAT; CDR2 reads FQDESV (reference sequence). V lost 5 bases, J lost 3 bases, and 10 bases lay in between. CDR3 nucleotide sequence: TGTGCCAGCAGCCCCCCGACAGACTATGGCTACACCTTC. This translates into CASSPPTDYGYTF.

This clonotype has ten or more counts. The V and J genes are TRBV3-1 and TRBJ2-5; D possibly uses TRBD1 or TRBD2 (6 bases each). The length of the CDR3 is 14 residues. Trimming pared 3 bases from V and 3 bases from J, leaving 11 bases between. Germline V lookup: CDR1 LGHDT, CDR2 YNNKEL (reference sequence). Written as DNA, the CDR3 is TGTGCCAGCAGCCACCGGGGGCCCGAAGAGACCCAGTACTTC. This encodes CASSHRGPEETQYF.

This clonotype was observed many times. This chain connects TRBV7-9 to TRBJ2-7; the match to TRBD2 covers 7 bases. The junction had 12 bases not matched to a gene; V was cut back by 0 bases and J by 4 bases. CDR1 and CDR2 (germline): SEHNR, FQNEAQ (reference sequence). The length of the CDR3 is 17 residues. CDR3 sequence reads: CASSLADGSREGYEQYF. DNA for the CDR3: TGTGCCAGCAGCTTAGCTGACGGGAGCAGGGAGGGGTACGAGCAGTACTTC.

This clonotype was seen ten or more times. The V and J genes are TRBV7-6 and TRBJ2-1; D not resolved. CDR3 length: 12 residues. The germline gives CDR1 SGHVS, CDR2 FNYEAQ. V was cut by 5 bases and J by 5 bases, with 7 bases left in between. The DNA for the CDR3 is TGTGCCAGCAGCCGTACTAACAATGAGCAGTTCTTC. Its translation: CASSRTNNEQFF.

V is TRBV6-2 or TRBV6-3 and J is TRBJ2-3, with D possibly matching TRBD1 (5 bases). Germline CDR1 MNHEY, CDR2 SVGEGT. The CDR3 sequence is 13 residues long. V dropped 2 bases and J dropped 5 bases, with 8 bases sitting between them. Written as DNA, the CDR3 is TGTGCCAGCAGTTACAGTACAGGAGATACGCAGTATTTT. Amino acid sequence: CASSYSTGDTQYF.

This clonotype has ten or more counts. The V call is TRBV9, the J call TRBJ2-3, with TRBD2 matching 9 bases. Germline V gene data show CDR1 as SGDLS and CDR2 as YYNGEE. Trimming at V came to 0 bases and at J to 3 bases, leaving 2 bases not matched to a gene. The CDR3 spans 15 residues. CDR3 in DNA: TGTGCCAGCAGCGTAGTCGGACTAGCGACAGATACGCAGTATTTT. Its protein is CASSVVGLATDTQYF.

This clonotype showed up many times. As DNA, the CDR3 is TGCAGCGTTGAAGAGGGCCAGGGGCAGCCCCAGCATTTT. Translation gives CSVEEGQGQPQHF. The chain links TRBV29-1 to TRBJ1-5, with D maybe TRBD1 (6 bases). Looked up from germline, CDR1 is SQVTM and CDR2 is ANQGSEA. CDR3 size: 13 residues. V lost 0 bases, J lost 7 bases, and 10 bases lay in between.

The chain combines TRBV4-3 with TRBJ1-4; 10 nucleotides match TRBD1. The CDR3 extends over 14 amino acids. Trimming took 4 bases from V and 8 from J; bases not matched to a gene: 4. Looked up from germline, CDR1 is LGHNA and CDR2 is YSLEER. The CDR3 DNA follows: TGCGCCAGCAGCCCAGGGACAGGGGACGAAAAACTGTTTTTT. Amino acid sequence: CASSPGTGDEKLFF.

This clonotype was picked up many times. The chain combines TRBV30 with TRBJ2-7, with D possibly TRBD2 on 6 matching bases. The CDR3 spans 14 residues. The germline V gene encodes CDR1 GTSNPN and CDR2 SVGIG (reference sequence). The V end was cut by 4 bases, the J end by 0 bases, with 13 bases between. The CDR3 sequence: CAWTFRDFSYEQYF. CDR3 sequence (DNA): TGTGCCTGGACCTTTCGGGACTTCTCCTACGAGCAGTACTTC.

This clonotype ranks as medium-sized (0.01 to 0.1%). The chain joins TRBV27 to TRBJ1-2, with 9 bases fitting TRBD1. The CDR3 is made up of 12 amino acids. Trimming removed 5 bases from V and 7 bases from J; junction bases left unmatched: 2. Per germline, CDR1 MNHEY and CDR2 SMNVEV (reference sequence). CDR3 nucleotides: TGTGCCAGCAGTACAGGGGGCTTTGGCTACACCTTC. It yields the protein CASSTGGFGYTF.

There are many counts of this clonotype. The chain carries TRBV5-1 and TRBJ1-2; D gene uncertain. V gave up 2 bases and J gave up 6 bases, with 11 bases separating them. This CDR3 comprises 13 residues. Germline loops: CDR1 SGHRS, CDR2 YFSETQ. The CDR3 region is CASSLLSVDGYTF. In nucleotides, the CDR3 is TGCGCCAGCAGCTTATTATCGGTCGATGGCTACACCTTC.

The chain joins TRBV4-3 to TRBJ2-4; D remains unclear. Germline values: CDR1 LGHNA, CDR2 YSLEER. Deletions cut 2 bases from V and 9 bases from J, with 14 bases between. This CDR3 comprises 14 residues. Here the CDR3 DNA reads TGCGCCAGCAGCCAAACGATGGCTGGTGGCATTCAGTACTTC. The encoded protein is CASSQTMAGGIQYF.

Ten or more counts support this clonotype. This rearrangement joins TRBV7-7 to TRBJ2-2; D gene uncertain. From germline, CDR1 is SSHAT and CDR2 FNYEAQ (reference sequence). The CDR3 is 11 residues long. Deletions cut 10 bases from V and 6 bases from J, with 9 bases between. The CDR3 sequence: CATRKAGELFF. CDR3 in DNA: TGTGCCACCCGGAAGGCCGGGGAGCTGTTTTTT.

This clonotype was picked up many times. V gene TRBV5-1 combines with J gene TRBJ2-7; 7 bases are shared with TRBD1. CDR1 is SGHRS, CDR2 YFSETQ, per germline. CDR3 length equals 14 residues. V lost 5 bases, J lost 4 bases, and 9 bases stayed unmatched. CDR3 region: CASRTGDSHYEQYF. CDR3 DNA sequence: TGCGCCAGCAGAACCGGGGACAGTCATTACGAGCAGTACTTC.

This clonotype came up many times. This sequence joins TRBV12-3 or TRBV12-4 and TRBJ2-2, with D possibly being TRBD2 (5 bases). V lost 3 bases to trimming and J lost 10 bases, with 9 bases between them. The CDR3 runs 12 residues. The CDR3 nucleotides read TGTGCCAGCAGTTTCGGGGTAGCGGAGCTGTTTTTT. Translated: CASSFGVAELFF.

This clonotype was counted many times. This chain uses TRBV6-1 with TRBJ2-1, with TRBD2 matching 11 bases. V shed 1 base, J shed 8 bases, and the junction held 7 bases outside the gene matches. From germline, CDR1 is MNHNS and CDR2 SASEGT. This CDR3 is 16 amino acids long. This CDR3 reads CASSEVAGGPSYEQFF. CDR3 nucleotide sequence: TGTGCCAGCAGTGAAGTAGCGGGAGGGCCGTCCTATGAGCAGTTCTTC.